This T cell receptor (beta chain) emerged from a study of shared clonotypes between healthy human individuals. Whole-study results and caveats: Of the naive CD4 clonotypes, about 5% were shared across a handful of donors.

On this clone itself: Its antigen is not identified.

Replicate PCRs from sorted subsets contained approximately 190 ng DNA, which is some 32,000 T cell genomes. Profiled with immunoSEQ multiplex PCR; TCRdb holds only in-frame clones, not every one. The table includes around 1.4 million clones, around 98.5% detected once. CDR3 length: 17 amino acids. Germline CDR1 and CDR2: SEHNR and FQNEAQ (reference sequence). The germline V and J ends were trimmed by 3 bases and 5 bases, with 22 bases remaining between them. This clonotype was sampled from a young man in good health. The sequenced sample consisted of naive CD4+ T cells sorted from blood. Subset here: CD45RA+ positively selected. This chain links TRBV7-9 with TRBJ2-5; weak D call: TRBD1 (8 bases). The CDR3 DNA sequence: TGTGCCAGCAGCTTCGGACAGGGAGGGGAACAAGTGGAGACCCAGTACTTC. As protein: CASSFGQGGEQVETQYF.